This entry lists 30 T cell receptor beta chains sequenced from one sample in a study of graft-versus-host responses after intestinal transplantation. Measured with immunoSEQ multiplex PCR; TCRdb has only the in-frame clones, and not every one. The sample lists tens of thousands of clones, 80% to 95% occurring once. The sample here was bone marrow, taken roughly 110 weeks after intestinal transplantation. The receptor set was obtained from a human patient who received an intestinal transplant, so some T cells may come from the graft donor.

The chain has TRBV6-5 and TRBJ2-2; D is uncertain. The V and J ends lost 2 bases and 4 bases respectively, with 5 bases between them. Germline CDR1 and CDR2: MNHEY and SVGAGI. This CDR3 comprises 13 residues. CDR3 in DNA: TGTGCCAGCAGTTACAGGAGCACCGGGGAGCTGTTTTTT. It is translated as CASSYRSTGELFF.

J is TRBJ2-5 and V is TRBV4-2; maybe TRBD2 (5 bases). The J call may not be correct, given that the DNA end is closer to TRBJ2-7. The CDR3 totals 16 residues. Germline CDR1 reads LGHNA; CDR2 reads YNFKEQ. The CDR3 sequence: CASSQERTLSPYEQYF. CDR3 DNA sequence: TGTGCCAGCAGCCAAGAGCGGACTCTCAGCCCCTACGAGCAGTACTTC.

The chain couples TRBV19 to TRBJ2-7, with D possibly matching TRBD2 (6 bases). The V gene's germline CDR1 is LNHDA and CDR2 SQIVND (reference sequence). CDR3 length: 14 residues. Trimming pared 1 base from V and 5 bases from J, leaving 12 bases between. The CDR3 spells CASSIVPGVNEQYF. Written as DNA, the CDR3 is TGTGCCAGTAGTATAGTTCCGGGAGTAAACGAGCAGTACTTC.

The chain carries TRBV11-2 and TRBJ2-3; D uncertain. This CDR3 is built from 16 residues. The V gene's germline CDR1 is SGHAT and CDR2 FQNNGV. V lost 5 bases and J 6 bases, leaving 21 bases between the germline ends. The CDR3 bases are TGTGCCAGCAGCCGCAGAAGCCCCACGACTTTTGATACGCAGTATTTT. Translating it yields CASSRRSPTTFDTQYF.

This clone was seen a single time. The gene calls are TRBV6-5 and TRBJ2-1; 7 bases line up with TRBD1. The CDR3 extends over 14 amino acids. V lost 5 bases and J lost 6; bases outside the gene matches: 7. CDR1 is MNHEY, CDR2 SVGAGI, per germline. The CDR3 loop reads CASSRDSSFNEQFF. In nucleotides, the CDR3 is TGTGCCAGCAGTCGGGACAGCAGTTTCAATGAGCAGTTCTTC.

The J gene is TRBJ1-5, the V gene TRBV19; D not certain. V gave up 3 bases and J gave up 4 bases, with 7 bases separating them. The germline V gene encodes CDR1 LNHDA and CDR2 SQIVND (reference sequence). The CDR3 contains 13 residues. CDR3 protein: CASSIWPNQPQHF. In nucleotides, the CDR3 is TGTGCCAGTAGTATCTGGCCAAATCAGCCCCAGCATTTT.

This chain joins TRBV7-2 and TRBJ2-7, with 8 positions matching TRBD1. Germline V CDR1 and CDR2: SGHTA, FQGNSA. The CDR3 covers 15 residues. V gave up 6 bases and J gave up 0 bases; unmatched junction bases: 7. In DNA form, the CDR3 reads TGTGCCAGCAGTCATTCCGGGACAGGCTCCTACGAGCAGTACTTC. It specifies CASSHSGTGSYEQYF.

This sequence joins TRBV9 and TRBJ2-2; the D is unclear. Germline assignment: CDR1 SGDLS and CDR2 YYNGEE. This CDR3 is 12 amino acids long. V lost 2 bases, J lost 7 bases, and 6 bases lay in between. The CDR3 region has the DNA TGTGCCAGCAGCGTGGACCTCGGGGAGCTGTTTTTT. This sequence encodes CASSVDLGELFF.

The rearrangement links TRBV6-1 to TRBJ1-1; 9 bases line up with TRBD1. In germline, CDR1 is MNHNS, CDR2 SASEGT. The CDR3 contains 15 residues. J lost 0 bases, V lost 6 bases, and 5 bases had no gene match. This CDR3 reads CASSGQGPMNTEAFF. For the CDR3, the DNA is TGTGCCAGCAGCGGACAGGGGCCGATGAACACTGAAGCTTTCTTT.

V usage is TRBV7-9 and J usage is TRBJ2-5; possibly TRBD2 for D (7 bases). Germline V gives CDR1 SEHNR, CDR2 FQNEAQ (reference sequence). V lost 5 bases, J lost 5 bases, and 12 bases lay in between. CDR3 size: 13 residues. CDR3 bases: TGTGCCAGCAGCGGCAGGGGAGGGGAGACCCAGTACTTC. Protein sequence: CASSGRGGETQYF.

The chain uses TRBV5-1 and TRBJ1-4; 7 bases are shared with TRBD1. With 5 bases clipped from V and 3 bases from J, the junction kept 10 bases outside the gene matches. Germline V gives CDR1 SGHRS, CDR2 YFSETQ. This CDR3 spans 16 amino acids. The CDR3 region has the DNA TGCGCCAGCAGTCTCGGACAGGCGTTCGCTAATGAAAAACTGTTTTTT. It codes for CASSLGQAFANEKLFF.

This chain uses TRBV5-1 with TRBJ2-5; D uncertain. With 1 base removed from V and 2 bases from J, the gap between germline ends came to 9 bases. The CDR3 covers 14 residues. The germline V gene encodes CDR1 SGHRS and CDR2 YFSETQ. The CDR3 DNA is TGCGCCAGCAGCTTGAAACCTCCTCAAGAGACCCAGTACTTC. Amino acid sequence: CASSLKPPQETQYF.

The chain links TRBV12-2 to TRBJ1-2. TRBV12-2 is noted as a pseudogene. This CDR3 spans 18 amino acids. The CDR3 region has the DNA TGTGCAAGTCGCACCTCGAGGGGGGGAAGGATGACAATACGTGGCTACACCTTC. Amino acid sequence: CASRTSRGGRMTIRGYTF.

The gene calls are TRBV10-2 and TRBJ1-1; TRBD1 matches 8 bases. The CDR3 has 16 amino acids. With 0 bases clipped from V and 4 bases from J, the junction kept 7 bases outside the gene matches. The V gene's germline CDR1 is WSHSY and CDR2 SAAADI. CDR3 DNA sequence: TGCGCCAGCAGTGAGTCTCCGGGACAGGAGGTCACTGAAGCTTTCTTT. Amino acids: CASSESPGQEVTEAFF.

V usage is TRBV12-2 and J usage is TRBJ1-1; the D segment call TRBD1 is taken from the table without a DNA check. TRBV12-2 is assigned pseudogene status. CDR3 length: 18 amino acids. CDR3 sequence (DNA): TGTGCAAGTCGCTTAGGGGTCGAAGGGGGACCTGACAGAGCTGAAGCTTTCTTT. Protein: CASRLGVEGGPDRAEAFF.

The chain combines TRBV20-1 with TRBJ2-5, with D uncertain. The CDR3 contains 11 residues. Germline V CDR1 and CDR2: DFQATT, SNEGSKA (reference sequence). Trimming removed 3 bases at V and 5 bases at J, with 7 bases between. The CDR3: CSARNSETQYF. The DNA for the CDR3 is TGCAGTGCTAGGAATTCCGAGACCCAGTACTTC.

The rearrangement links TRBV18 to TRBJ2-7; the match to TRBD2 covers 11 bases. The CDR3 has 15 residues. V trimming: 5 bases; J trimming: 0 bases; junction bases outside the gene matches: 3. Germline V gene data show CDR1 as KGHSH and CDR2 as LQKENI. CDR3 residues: CASSEGLAGSYEQYF. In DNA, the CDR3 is TGTGCCAGCTCAGAAGGACTAGCGGGCTCCTACGAGCAGTACTTC. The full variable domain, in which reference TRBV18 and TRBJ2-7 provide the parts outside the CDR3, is NAGVMQNPRHLVRRRGQEARLRCSPMKGHSHVYWYRQLPEEGLKFMVYLQKENIIDESGMPKERFSAEFPKEGPSILRIQQVVRGDSAAYFCASSEGLAGSYEQYFGPGTRLTVT.

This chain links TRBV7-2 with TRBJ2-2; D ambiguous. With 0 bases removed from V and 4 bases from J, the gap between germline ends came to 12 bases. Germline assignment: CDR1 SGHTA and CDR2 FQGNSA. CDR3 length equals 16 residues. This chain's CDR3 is CASSLAGLSLTGELFF. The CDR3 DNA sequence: TGTGCCAGCAGCTTAGCCGGGTTGTCCCTCACCGGGGAGCTGTTTTTT. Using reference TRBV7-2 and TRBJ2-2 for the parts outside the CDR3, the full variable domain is GAGVSQSPSNKVTEKGKDVELRCDPISGHTALYWYRQSLGQGLEFLIYFQGNSAPDKSGLPSDRFSAERTGGSVSTLTIQRTQQEDSAVYLCASSLAGLSLTGELFFGEGSRLTVL.

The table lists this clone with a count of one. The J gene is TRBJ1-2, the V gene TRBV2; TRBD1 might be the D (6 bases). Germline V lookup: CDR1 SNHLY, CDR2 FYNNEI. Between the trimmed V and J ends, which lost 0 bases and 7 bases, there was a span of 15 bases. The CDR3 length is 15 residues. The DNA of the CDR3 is TGTGCCAGCAGTGAAGCGCGAGGGGGGCTGGTTGGCTACACCTTC. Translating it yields CASSEARGGLVGYTF.

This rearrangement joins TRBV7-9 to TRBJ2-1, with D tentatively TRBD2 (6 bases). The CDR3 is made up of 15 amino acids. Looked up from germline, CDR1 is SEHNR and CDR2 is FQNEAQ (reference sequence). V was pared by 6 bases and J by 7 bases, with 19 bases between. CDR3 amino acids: CASSLIRDSKNEQFF. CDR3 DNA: TGTGCCAGCAGTCTGATCCGGGACTCAAAAAATGAGCAGTTCTTC.

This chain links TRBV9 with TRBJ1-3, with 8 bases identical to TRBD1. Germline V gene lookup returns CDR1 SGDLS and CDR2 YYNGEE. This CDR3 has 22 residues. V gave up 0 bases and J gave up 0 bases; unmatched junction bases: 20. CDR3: CASSVVGSGTGRHEPSGNTIYF. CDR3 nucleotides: TGTGCCAGCAGCGTAGTTGGTTCCGGGACAGGTCGCCATGAGCCCTCTGGAAACACCATATATTTT.

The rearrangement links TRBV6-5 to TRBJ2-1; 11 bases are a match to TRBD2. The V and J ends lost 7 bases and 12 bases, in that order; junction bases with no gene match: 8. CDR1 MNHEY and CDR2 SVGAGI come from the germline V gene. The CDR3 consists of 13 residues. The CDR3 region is CASTPRGTSGQFF. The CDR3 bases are TGTGCCAGCACTCCTCGCGGGACTAGCGGGCAGTTCTTC.

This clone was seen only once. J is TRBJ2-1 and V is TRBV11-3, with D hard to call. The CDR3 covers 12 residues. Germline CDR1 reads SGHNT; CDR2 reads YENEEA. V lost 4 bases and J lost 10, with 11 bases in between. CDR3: CASSSEAGEQFF. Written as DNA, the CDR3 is TGTGCCAGCAGCTCAGAAGCTGGGGAGCAGTTCTTC.

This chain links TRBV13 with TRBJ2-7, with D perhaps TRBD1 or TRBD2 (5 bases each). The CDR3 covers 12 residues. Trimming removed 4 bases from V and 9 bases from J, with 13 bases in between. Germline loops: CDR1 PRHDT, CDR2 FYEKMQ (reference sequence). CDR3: CASSSSGTAQYF. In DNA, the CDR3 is TGTGCCAGCAGCTCCTCGGGGACCGCGCAGTACTTC.

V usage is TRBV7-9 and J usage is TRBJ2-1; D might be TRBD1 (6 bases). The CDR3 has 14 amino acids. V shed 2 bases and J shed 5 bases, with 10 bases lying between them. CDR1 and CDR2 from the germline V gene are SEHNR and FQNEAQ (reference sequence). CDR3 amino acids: CASSLWTENNEQFF. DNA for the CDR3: TGTGCCAGCAGCTTATGGACAGAGAACAATGAGCAGTTCTTC.

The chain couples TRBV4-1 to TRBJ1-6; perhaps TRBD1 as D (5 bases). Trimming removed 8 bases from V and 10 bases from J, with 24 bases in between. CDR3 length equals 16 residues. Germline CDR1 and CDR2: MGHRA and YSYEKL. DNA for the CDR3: TGCGCCAGCCGTTTATTTCGGGAGGACATCGGATCACCCCTCCACTTT. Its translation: CASRLFREDIGSPLHF.

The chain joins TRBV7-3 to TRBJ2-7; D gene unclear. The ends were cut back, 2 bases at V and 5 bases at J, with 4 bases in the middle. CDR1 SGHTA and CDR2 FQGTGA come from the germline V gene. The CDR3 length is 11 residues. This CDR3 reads CASSLVDEQYF. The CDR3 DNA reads TGTGCCAGCAGCTTAGTTGACGAGCAGTACTTC.

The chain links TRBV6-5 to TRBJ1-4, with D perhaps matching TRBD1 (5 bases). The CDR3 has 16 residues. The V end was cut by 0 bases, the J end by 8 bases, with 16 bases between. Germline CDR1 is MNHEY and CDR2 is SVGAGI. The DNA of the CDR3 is TGTGCCAGCAGTTACTCCAACCAGGGAATTCGAGAAAAACTGTTTTTT. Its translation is CASSYSNQGIREKLFF.

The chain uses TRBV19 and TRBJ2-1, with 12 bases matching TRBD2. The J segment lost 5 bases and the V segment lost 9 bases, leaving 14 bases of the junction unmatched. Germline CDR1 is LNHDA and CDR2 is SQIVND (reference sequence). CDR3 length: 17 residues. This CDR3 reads CASASGLAGLWDNEQFF. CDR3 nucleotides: TGTGCCAGCGCATCCGGACTAGCGGGACTATGGGACAATGAGCAGTTCTTC.

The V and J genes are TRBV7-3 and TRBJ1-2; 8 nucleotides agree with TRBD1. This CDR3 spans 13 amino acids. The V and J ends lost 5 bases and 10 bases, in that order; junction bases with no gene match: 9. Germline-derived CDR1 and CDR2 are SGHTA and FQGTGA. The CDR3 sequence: CASSQTGDGSYTF. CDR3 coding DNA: TGTGCCAGCAGCCAGACAGGGGATGGATCCTACACCTTC.